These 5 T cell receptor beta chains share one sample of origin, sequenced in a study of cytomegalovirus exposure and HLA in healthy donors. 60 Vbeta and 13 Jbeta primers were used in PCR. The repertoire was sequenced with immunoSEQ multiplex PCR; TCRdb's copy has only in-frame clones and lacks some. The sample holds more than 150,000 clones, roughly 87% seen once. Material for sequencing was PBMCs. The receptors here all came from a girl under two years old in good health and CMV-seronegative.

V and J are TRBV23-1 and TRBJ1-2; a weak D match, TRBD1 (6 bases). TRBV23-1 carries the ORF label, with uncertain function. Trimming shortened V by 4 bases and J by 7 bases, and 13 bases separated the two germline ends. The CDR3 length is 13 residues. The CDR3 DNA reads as TGCGCCAGCAGTCGGGGGGGGCTGGGTGGCTACACCTTC. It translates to CASSRGGLGGYTF.

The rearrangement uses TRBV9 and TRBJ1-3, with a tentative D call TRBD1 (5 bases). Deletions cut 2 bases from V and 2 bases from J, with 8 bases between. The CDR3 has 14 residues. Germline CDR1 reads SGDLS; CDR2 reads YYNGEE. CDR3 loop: CASSVGGAGNTIYF. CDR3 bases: TGTGCCAGCAGCGTCGGGGGGGCTGGAAACACCATATATTTT.

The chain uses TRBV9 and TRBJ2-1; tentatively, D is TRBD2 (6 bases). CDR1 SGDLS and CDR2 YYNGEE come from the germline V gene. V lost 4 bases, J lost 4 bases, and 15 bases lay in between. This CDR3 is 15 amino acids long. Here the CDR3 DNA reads TGTGCCAGCAGCTCCGGGGGTGGGGGTTACAATGAGCAGTTCTTC. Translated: CASSSGGGGYNEQFF.

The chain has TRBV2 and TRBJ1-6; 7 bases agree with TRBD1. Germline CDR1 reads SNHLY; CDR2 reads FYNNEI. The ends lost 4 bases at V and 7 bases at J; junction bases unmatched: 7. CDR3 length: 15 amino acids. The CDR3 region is CASSADRDRNSPLHF. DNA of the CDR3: TGTGCCAGCAGTGCTGACCGGGACAGAAATTCACCCCTCCACTTT.

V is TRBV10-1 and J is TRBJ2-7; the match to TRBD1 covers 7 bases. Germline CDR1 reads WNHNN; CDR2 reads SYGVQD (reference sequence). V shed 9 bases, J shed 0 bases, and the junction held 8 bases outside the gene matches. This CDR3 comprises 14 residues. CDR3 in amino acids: CASRTGALSYEQYF. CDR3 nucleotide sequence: TGCGCCAGTCGGACAGGAGCCCTCTCCTACGAGCAGTACTTC.